Reported below is one T cell receptor (beta chain). This sample is part of a study of CD8+ T cells in alopecia areata. RNA was isolated and reverse transcribed to cDNA, the sequencing template. Using immunoSEQ multiplex PCR, the repertoire was profiled, and TCRdb retains in-frame clones only, with some absent. The sample lists about 160,000 clones, around 87% occurring once. CDR1 GTSNPN and CDR2 SVGIG come from the germline V gene (reference sequence). This CDR3 spans 14 amino acids. The V gene lost 1 base and the J gene lost 1 base, with 10 bases spanning the gap. The chain couples TRBV30 to TRBJ1-1; D might be TRBD1 (5 bases). Sequenced material: CD8+ T cells sorted from blood, taken at week 0. This TCR was sampled from a human donor with alopecia areata. CDR3 loop: CAWSGGSSNTEAFF. The DNA of the CDR3 is TGTGCCTGGAGTGGGGGCTCATCGAACACTGAAGCTTTCTTT.